This T cell receptor (beta chain) was obtained from a study of early T cells in non-severe SARS-CoV-2 infection. At the level of the study: Bulk RNA isolated from unsorted whole blood underwent sequencing; chains were not paired.

This clonotype has ten or more counts. TCRdb re-called the 5' RACE reads through MiXCR, storing one row per CDR3 protein. The table lists around 100,000 distinct CDR3 sequences, around 13% of them singletons. Germline V CDR1 and CDR2: SGHRS, YFSETQ. Deletions cut 4 bases from V and 4 bases from J, with 2 bases between. This CDR3 has 11 amino acids. The clonotype was recovered from an adult who was a healthcare worker with PCR-confirmed SARS-CoV-2 infection or an uninfected control (not recorded which). The sequenced sample was whole blood. This chain connects TRBV5-1 to TRBJ2-2; no definite D call. The CDR3 loop reads CASSATGELFF. The CDR3 DNA reads as TGCGCCAGCAGCGCCACCGGGGAGCTGTTTTTT.